This T cell receptor (beta chain) was observed in a study of low-dose radiotherapy and immunotherapy resistance in tumors. Study summary: A dose of 1 Gy per fraction every two weeks went to Cohort 2, totaling 13 Gy over 26 weeks.

Germline V gene sequence: CDR1 MNHGY, CDR2 SVAAGI. The CDR3 consists of 16 residues. The time point denotes: after trial treatment. Treatment given: LDRT plus nivolumab, ipilimumab, low-dose cyclophosphamide and aspirin (RACIN trial). On this clonotype itself: The junction and the germline gene differ at one end; a read error may be behind it.

Alpha- and beta-chain coverage of first-strand cDNA came from TRAV- and TRBV-specific primers. PCR amplification of the TCRs was performed with Phusion for approximately 20 PCR cycles, and it relied on a constant-region primer together with a V-primer adapter. MiXCR, applied by TCRdb to the reads, yields one record per CDR3 protein. In the table there are 60,000 or so distinct CDR3 sequences, about 25% of which are singletons. Source: PBMCs, taken after low-dose radiotherapy plus immunotherapy. The chain links TRBV6-9 to TRBJ2-1, with 8 bases lining up with TRBD2. The sequence was collected from a male donor with prostate cancer. CDR3 sequence (DNA): TGTGCCACCAGTTATAGGGGTTTGCGGGGGGTCTACGAGCAGTTCTTC. It is translated as CATSYRGLRGVYEQFF.